This TCR beta chain was observed in a study of chemoradiotherapy in HPV16-positive cancers. TCRdb's copy holds only in-frame clones and misses some; the assay was immunoSEQ multiplex PCR. The top ten hold 2% to 3% of the sample, which has over 9,000 clones, 84% seen once. The sample here was blood, taken from a patient who underwent chemoradiotherapy. The origin of this receptor is a human donor with HPV-associated anogenital cancer.

Here the CDR3 DNA reads TGTGCCAGTAGTATAAACTATCGACAGGCCACCTCCTACGAGCAGTACTTC. Protein product: CASSINYRQATSYEQYF. The genes are TRBV19 and TRBJ2-7, with D tentatively TRBD1 (6 bases). The CDR3 has 17 residues. The V and J ends lost 2 bases and 0 bases respectively, with 17 bases between them. From germline, CDR1 is LNHDA and CDR2 SQIVND (reference sequence).